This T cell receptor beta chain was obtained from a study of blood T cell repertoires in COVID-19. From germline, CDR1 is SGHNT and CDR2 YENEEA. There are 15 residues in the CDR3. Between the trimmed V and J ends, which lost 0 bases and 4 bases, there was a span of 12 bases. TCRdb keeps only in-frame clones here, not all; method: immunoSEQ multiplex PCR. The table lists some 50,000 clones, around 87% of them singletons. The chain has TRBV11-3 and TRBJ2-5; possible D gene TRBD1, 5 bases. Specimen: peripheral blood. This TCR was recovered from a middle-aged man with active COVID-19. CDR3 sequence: CASSLDGRVGETQYF. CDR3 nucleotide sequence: TGTGCCAGCAGCTTAGACGGCAGGGTAGGAGAGACCCAGTACTTC.